This TCR beta chain was sequenced for a study of OX40 agonist ivuxolimab in advanced cancers. Whole-study context: Intravenous ivuxolimab was administered to patients every 2 weeks at 0.01 to 10 mg/kg. Points from the study as a whole: CD8+ T cells (on average) carried more expanded clones than CD4+ T cells.

This clone was seen more than once but under ten times. Its specificity is unknown. The CDR3 sequence is 13 residues long. The germline V gene has CDR1 SEHNR and CDR2 FQNEAQ (reference sequence). The V segment lost 6 bases and the J segment 4 bases; nucleotides outside the gene matches: 3. Systemic immunosuppression or a history of autoimmune disease excluded patients. The sampling schedule covered blood at baseline, cycle 4 day 1, and cycle 7 day 1. Measured with immunoSEQ multiplex PCR; TCRdb has only the in-frame clones, and not every one. The sample records about 81,000 clones, about 80% being singletons.

V is TRBV7-9 and J is TRBJ1-5; 7 bases are a match to TRBD1. This receptor was obtained from an adult with an advanced solid tumor such as melanoma, head and neck, liver or kidney cancer. This specimen was CD4+ or CD8+ T cells sorted from blood, taken in a trial of the OX40 agonist ivuxolimab. CDR3 residues: CASSTTGNQPQHF. CDR3 nucleotide sequence: TGTGCCAGCAGTACGACAGGGAATCAGCCCCAGCATTTT. Variable domain in full (rest from reference TRBV7-9 and TRBJ1-5): DTGVSQNPRHKITKRGQNVTFRCDPISEHNRLYWYRQTLGQGPEFLTYFQNEAQLEKSRLLSDRFSAERPKGSFSTLEIQRTEQGDSAMYLCASSTTGNQPQHFGDGTRLSIL.